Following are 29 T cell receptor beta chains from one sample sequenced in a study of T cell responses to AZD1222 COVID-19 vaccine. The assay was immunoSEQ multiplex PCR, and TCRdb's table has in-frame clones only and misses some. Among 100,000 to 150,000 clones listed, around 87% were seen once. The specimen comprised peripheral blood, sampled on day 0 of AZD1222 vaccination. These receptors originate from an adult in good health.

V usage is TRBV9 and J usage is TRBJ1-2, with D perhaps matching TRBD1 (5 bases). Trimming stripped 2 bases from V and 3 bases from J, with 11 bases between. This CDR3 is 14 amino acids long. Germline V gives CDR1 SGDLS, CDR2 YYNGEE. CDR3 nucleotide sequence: TGTGCCAGCAGCGTCCGGGGGGACCACTATGGCTACACCTTC. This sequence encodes CASSVRGDHYGYTF.

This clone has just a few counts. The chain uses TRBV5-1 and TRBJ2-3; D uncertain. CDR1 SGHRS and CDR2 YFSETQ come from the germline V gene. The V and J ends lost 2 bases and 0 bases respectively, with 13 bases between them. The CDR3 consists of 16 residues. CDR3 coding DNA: TGCGCCAGCAGCTTTGACCCGTCCCCTAGCACAGATACGCAGTATTTT. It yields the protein CASSFDPSPSTDTQYF.

CDR3 residues: CSVSRGYTGELFF. The CDR3 DNA reads TGCAGCGTGAGTAGGGGTTACACCGGGGAGCTGTTTTTT. The gene calls are TRBV29-1 and TRBJ2-2; possible D gene TRBD1, 5 bases. The CDR3 runs to 13 residues. V dropped 6 bases and J dropped 3 bases, with 11 bases sitting between them. Germline CDR1 reads SQVTM; CDR2 reads ANQGSEA.

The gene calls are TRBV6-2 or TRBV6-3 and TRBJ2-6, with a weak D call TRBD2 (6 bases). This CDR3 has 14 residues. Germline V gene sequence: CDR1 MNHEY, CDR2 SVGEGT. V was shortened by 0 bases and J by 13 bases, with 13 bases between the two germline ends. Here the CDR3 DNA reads TGTGCCAGCAGTTACTCGGGCGGGAACATGGTCCTGACTTTC. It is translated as CASSYSGGNMVLTF.

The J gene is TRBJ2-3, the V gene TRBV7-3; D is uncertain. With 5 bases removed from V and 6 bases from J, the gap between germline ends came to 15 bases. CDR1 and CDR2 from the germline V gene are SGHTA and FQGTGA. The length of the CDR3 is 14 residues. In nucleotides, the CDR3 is TGTGCCAGCAGCCCCGGGCCTCCGGCGGATACGCAGTATTTT. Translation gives CASSPGPPADTQYF.

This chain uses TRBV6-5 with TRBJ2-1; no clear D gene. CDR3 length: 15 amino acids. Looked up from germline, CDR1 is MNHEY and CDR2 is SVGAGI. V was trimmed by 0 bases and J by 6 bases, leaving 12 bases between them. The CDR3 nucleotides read TGTGCCAGCAGTTACTCGAGGCTACCACCCAATGAGCAGTTCTTC. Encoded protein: CASSYSRLPPNEQFF.

CDR3 DNA: TGCAGTGCTAGAGAGGGGCAGCAGTTCTTC. Its translation is CSAREGQQFF. The chain combines TRBV20-1 with TRBJ2-1, with D perhaps TRBD1 (5 bases). The CDR3 sequence is 10 residues long. V dropped 0 bases and J dropped 11 bases, with 5 bases sitting between them. The germline V gene encodes CDR1 DFQATT and CDR2 SNEGSKA (reference sequence).

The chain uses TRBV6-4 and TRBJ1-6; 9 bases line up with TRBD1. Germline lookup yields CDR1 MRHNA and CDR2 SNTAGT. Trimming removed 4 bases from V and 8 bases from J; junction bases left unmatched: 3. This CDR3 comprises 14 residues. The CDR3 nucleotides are TGTGCCAGCAGTGCGGACAGGGGAGATTCACCCCTCCACTTT. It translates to CASSADRGDSPLHF.

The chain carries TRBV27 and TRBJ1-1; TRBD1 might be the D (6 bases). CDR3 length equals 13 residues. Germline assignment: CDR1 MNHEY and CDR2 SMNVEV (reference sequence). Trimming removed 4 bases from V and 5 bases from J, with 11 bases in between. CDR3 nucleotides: TGTGCCAGCAGTTACAGGGCAAGGACTGAAGCTTTCTTT. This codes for CASSYRARTEAFF.

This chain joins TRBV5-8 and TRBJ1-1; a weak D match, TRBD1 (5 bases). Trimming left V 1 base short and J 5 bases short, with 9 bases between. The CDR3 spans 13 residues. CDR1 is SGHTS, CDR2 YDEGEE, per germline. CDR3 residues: CASSLLGGTEAFF. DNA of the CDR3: TGTGCCAGCAGCTTGCTTGGGGGAACTGAAGCTTTCTTT. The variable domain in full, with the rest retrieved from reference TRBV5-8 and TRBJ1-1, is EAGVTQSPTHLIKTRGQQATLRCSPISGHTSVYWYQQALGLGLQFLLWYDEGEERNRGNFPPRFSGRQFPNYSSELNVNALELEDSALYLCASSLLGGTEAFFGQGTRLTVV.

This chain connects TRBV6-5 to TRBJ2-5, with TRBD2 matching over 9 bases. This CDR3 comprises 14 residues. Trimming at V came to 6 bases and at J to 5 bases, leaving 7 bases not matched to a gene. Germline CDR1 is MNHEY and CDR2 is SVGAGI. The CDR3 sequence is CASSGGLAWETQYF. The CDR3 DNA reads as TGTGCCAGCAGCGGGGGACTAGCATGGGAGACCCAGTACTTC.

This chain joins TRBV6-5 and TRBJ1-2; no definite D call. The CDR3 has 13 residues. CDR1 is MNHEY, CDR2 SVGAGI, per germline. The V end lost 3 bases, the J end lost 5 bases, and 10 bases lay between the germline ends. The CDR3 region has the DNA TGTGCCAGCAGTTATGGGCTCTGGTATGGCTACACCTTC. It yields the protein CASSYGLWYGYTF.

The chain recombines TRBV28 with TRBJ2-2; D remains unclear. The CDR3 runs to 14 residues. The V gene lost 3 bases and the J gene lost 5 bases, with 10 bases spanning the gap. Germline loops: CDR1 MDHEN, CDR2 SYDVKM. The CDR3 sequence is CASSFRSVTGELFF. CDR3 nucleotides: TGTGCCAGCAGTTTCAGAAGCGTAACCGGGGAGCTGTTTTTT.

The CDR3 nucleotides are TGTGCCAGCCGGTTTAGCTCCTACAATGAGCAGTTCTTC. The encoded protein is CASRFSSYNEQFF. The J gene is TRBJ2-1, the V gene TRBV2; D gene unclear. The CDR3 has 13 amino acids. Trimming shortened V by 8 bases and J by 0 bases, and 8 bases separated the two germline ends. Germline V gives CDR1 SNHLY, CDR2 FYNNEI.

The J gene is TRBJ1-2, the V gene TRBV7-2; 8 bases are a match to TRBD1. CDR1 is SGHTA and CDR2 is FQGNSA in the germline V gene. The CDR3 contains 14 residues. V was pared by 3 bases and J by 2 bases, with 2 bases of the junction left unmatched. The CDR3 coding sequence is TGTGCCAGCAGCTTCCGGGACAGGAACTATGGCTACACCTTC. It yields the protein CASSFRDRNYGYTF.

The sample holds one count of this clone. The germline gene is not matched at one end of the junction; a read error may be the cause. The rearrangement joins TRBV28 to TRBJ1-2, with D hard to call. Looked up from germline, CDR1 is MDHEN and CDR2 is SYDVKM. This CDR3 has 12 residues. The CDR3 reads CASSLVNSGYTF. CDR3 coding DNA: TGTGCCAGCAGCTTGGTAAACTCTGGCTACACCTTC.

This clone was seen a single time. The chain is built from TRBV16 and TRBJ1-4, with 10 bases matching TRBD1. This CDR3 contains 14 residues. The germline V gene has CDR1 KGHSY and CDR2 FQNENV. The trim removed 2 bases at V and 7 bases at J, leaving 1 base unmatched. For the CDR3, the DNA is TGTGCCAGCAGCCAAGGGACAGGGGCTGAAAAACTGTTTTTT. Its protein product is CASSQGTGAEKLFF.

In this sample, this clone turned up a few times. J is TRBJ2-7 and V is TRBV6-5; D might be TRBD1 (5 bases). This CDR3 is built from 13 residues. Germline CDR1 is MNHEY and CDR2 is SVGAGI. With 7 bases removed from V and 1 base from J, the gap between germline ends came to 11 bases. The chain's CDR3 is CASNAGPSYEQYF. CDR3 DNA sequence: TGTGCCAGCAACGCAGGGCCTTCCTACGAGCAGTACTTC.

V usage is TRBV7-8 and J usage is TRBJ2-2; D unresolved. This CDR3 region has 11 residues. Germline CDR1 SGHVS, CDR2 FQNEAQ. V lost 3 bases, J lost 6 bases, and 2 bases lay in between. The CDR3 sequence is CASSFAGELFF. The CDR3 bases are TGTGCCAGCAGCTTTGCCGGGGAGCTGTTTTTT.

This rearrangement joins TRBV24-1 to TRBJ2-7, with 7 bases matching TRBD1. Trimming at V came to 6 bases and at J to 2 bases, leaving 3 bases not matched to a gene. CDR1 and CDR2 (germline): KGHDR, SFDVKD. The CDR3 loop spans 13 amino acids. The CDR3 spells CATSPGGPYEQYF. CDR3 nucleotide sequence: TGTGCCACCAGTCCAGGGGGTCCCTACGAGCAGTACTTC.

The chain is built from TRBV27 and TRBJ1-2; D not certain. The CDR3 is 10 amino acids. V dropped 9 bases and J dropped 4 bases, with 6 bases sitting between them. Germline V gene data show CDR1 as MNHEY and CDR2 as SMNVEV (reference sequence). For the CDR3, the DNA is TGTGCCAGTGGGTCCTATGGCTACACCTTC. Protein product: CASGSYGYTF.

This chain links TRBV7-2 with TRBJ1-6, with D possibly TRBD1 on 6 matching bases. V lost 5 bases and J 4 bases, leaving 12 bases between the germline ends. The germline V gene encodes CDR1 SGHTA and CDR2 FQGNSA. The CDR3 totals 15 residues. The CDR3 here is CASSPRTAYNSPLHF. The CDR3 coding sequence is TGTGCCAGCAGCCCCCGGACAGCATATAATTCACCCCTCCACTTT.

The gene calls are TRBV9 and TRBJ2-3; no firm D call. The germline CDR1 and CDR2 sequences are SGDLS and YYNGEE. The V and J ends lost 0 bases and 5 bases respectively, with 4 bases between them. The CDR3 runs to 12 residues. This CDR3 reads CASSVAEDTQYF. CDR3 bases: TGTGCCAGCAGCGTAGCCGAAGATACGCAGTATTTT.

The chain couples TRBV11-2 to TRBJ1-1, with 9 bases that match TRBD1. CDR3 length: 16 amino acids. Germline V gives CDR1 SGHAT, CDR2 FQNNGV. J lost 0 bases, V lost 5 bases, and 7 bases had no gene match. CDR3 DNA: TGTGCCAGCAGCCCACGACAGGGGGGAATGAACACTGAAGCTTTCTTT. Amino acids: CASSPRQGGMNTEAFF. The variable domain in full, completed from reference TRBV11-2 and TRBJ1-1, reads EAGVAQSPRYKIIEKRQSVAFWCNPISGHATLYWYQQILGQGPKLLIQFQNNGVVDDSQLPKDRFSAERLKGVDSTLKIQPAKLEDSAVYLCASSPRQGGMNTEAFFGQGTRLTVV.

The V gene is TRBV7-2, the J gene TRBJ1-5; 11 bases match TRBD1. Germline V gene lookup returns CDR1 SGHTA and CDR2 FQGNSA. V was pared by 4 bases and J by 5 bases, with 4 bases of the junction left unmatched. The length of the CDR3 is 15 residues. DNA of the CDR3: TGTGCCAGCAGCTCCGGGACAGGGGGAGATCAGCCCCAGCATTTT. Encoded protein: CASSSGTGGDQPQHF.

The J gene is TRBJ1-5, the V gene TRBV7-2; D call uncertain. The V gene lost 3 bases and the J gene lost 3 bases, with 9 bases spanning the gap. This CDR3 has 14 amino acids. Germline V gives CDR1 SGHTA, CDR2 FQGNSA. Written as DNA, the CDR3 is TGTGCCAGCAGCTTTGATGGGAACAATCAGCCCCAGCATTTT. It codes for CASSFDGNNQPQHF.

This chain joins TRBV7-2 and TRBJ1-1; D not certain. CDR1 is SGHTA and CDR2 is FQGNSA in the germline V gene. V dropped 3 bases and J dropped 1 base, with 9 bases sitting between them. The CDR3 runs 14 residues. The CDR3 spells CASSFRTENTEAFF. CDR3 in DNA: TGTGCCAGCAGCTTCCGTACAGAGAACACTGAAGCTTTCTTT.

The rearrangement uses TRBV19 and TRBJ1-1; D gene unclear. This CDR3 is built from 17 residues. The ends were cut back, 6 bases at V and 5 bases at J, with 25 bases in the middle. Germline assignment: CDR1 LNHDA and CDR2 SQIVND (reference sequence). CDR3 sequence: CASSSSPWSRVGTEAFF. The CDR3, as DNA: TGTGCCAGTAGCTCTTCCCCATGGAGTCGGGTAGGGACTGAAGCTTTCTTT.

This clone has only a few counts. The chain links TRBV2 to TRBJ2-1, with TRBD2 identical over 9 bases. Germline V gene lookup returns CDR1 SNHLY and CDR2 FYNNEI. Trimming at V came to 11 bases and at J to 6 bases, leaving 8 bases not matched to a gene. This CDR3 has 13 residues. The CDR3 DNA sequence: TGTGCCGGCACTAGCGGGCGGACCAATGAGCAGTTCTTC. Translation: CAGTSGRTNEQFF.